This TCR beta chain was observed in a study of identical twins. The study's findings and limits: Cord blood beta clonotypes that were abundant carried fewer insertions, and memory repertoires showed no such trend.

Template switching created a universal primer site, and the cDNA included unique molecular identifiers. TCRdb passed the 5' RACE reads through MiXCR, listing each CDR3 protein once. The sample includes 1.5 million or so distinct CDR3 sequences, under 35% of them seen just once. Trimming removed 4 bases at V and 5 bases at J, with 8 bases between. CDR1 SQVTM and CDR2 ANQGSEA come from the germline V gene. The CDR3 spans 12 residues. This clonotype was recorded at least ten times. Its antigen is as yet unknown. This sequence joins TRBV29-1 and TRBJ1-4; no clear D. The source of this sequence is a newborn girl in good health. Sequencing was done on a sample of cord blood. CDR3 residues: CSVVGQNEKLFF. The CDR3 DNA sequence: TGCAGCGTTGTGGGCCAGAATGAAAAACTGTTTTTT.